The text below deals with one T cell receptor beta chain. As yet, its antigen is unknown. Repertoires were generated with immunoSEQ multiplex PCR, while TCRdb's copy carries only in-frame clones and drops some. The sample includes 130,000 to 150,000 clones, about 91% of them seen just once. The data are from a study of T cell responses to AZD1222 COVID-19 vaccine. Overall study findings and caveats: Baseline seropositivity occurred in only a handful of AZD1222 recipients. The study reported that nearly half of spike-specific TCRs target unmutated variant regions. Every sample of the repertoires postdated the peak T cell response.

This receptor was obtained from an adult in good health. The material sequenced was peripheral blood, taken on day 0 of AZD1222 vaccination.

Here the CDR3 DNA reads TGTGCCACCAGCAGTTTCCAGGCCAACTATGGCTACACCTTC. Amino acid sequence: CATSSFQANYGYTF. The chain is built from TRBV15 and TRBJ1-2; unclear D gene. V was cut by 3 bases and J by 2 bases, with 10 bases left in between. CDR3 length: 14 amino acids. CDR1 LNHNV and CDR2 YYDKDF come from the germline V gene (reference sequence).